The 11 T cell receptor beta chains in this list originate from one sample, sequenced in a study of CD8+ T cells in alopecia areata. Treatment: oral pan-JAK inhibitor, 5-10 mg twice daily. RNA extraction and reverse transcription yielded cDNA as sequencing template. Sequencing was performed with immunoSEQ multiplex PCR; in TCRdb, only in-frame clones are kept and a portion is missing. The table records some 180,000 clones, approximately 53% of them present only once. The starting material was CD8+ T cells sorted from blood, obtained at week 24, from a patient treated with tofacitinib. These receptor sequences come from a human donor with alopecia areata.

The chain carries TRBV9 and TRBJ2-1, with a tentative D call TRBD1 (5 bases). Trimming removed 0 bases at V and 0 bases at J, with 10 bases between. The germline CDR1 and CDR2 sequences are SGDLS and YYNGEE. The CDR3 length is 16 residues. CDR3 sequence: CASSVEGKSSYNEQFF. The CDR3 coding sequence is TGTGCCAGCAGCGTAGAGGGGAAAAGCTCCTACAATGAGCAGTTCTTC.

CDR3 DNA: TGCAGCGTTTCGCCCGAACCGGGGGACGACGAGCAGTACTTC. Protein sequence: CSVSPEPGDDEQYF. The rearrangement uses TRBV29-1 and TRBJ2-7; TRBD2 is a possible D gene (6 bases). The germline V gene encodes CDR1 SQVTM and CDR2 ANQGSEA. V lost 5 bases to trimming and J lost 5 bases, with 19 bases between them. This CDR3 is 14 amino acids long.

The gene calls are TRBV18 and TRBJ2-7; D is ambiguous. Trimming shortened V by 8 bases and J by 4 bases, and 12 bases separated the two germline ends. Germline V gene data show CDR1 as KGHSH and CDR2 as LQKENI. The CDR3 has 12 amino acids. Here the CDR3 reads CASHAEDYEQYF. The CDR3 bases are TGTGCCAGCCACGCCGAAGATTACGAGCAGTACTTC.

This clone was picked up one time. J is TRBJ2-1 and V is TRBV7-2, with D possibly TRBD1 on 6 matching bases. Germline CDR1 is SGHTA and CDR2 is FQGNSA. The CDR3 runs to 13 residues. V was cut by 4 bases and J by 5 bases, with 9 bases left in between. Here the CDR3 reads CASSWDTHNEQFF. CDR3 in DNA: TGTGCCAGCAGCTGGGACACCCACAATGAGCAGTTCTTC.

This clone was detected a few times. This rearrangement joins TRBV6-6 to TRBJ2-3; D possibly corresponds to TRBD1 (6 bases). V shed 9 bases and J shed 5 bases, with 12 bases lying between them. Germline V CDR1 and CDR2: MNHNY, SVGAGI (reference sequence). The length of the CDR3 is 12 residues. Written as DNA, the CDR3 is TGTGCCAGTACCCAAGGGGGAGATACGCAGTATTTT. This gives the protein CASTQGGDTQYF.

This sequence joins TRBV11-2 and TRBJ2-1, with TRBD2 identical over 7 bases. The trim removed 5 bases at V and 8 bases at J, leaving 9 bases unmatched. This CDR3 is built from 14 residues. CDR1 is SGHAT, CDR2 FQNNGV, per germline. This chain's CDR3 is CASSQEGTTDEQFF. The CDR3 bases are TGTGCCAGCAGCCAAGAAGGGACTACAGATGAGCAGTTCTTC.

V usage is TRBV19 and J usage is TRBJ1-2; 7 bases are a match to TRBD1. CDR1 and CDR2 from the germline V gene are LNHDA and SQIVND (reference sequence). V lost 3 bases and J lost 5; bases outside the gene matches: 9. The CDR3 has 15 residues. The CDR3 DNA reads TGTGCCAGTAGTATCCCCAGTGACAGGGTTTATGGCTACACCTTC. It specifies CASSIPSDRVYGYTF.

J is TRBJ2-3 and V is TRBV7-8, with 8 bases aligning to TRBD2. Germline values: CDR1 SGHVS, CDR2 FQNEAQ. The CDR3 is 15 residues long. The J segment lost 4 bases and the V segment lost 7 bases, leaving 10 bases of the junction unmatched. The CDR3 DNA reads TGTGCCAGCATCGCGGGGGGCGGCTACTCAGATACGCAGTATTTT. This sequence encodes CASIAGGGYSDTQYF.

The V call is TRBV27, the J call TRBJ1-2; D uncertain. Trimming took 7 bases from V and 2 from J, leaving 11 bases between them. The germline gives CDR1 MNHEY, CDR2 SMNVEV (reference sequence). There are 13 residues in the CDR3. In DNA, the CDR3 is TGTGCCAGCACCCAGGACCCGAACTATGGCTACACCTTC. Protein product: CASTQDPNYGYTF.

This clone was picked up one time. The rearrangement uses TRBV25-1 and TRBJ2-7; no reliable D call. Germline V gene lookup returns CDR1 MGHDK and CDR2 SYGVNS. This CDR3 comprises 11 residues. Trimming removed 1 base from V and 6 bases from J, with 4 bases in between. CDR3 DNA: TGTGCCAGCAGTGAATTCCGCGAGCAGTACTTC. As protein: CASSEFREQYF.

V usage is TRBV30 and J usage is TRBJ1-3; 10 positions match TRBD1. Per germline, CDR1 GTSNPN and CDR2 SVGIG (reference sequence). This CDR3 spans 13 amino acids. Trimming at V came to 5 bases and at J to 4 bases, leaving 2 bases not matched to a gene. In DNA form, the CDR3 reads TGTGCCTGGGGGACAGGGGTAGGAAACACCATATATTTT. Encoded protein: CAWGTGVGNTIYF. The full variable domain, its missing parts supplied by reference TRBV30 and TRBJ1-3, is SQTIHQWPATLVQPVGSPLSLECTVEGTSNPNLYWYRQAAGRGLQLLFYSVGIGQISSEVPQNLSASRPQDRQFILSSKKLLLSDSGFYLCAWGTGVGNTIYFGEGSWLTVV.